This entry features one T cell receptor (beta chain) sequence. Its antigen is undetermined. The PCR ran on 60 Vbeta and 13 Jbeta primers. The method was immunoSEQ multiplex PCR; TCRdb's version includes in-frame clones alone and lacks a portion of them. Of about 120,000 clones detected, approximately 80% appear once; the ten largest clones hold roughly 3.7%. This record belongs to a study of cytomegalovirus exposure and HLA in healthy donors. Study-wide results and limits: It was reportedly the case that the classifier diagnosed cytomegalovirus status with high specificity and sensitivity.

V lost 6 bases to trimming and J lost 0 bases; unmatched junction nucleotides: 0. There are 13 residues in the CDR3. The germline V gene encodes CDR1 SNHLY and CDR2 FYNNEI. Input material: PBMCs. The chain links TRBV2 to TRBJ2-3; TRBD2 agrees at 7 bases. This sequence was found in a human donor in good health. The CDR3 DNA follows: TGTGCCAGCAGGACTAGCAGCACAGATACGCAGTATTTT. It translates to CASRTSSTDTQYF.